The next 5 T cell receptor beta chains were all read from a single sample in a study of T cell changes during pregnancy in multiple sclerosis. This table comes from immunoSEQ multiplex PCR, and its TCRdb copy is limited to in-frame clones, with some not included. The sample has 25,000 to 35,000 clones, more than 85% seen once. Sequenced here: CD4+ T cells from peripheral blood mononuclear cells, sampled in the first trimester of pregnancy. The origin of the receptors is a female donor in good health, enrolled as a control in a pregnancy study.

The chain links TRBV25-1 to TRBJ2-2; tentatively, D is TRBD2 (5 bases). This CDR3 is built from 14 residues. CDR1 MGHDK and CDR2 SYGVNS come from the germline V gene. The V and J ends lost 7 bases and 4 bases respectively, with 13 bases between them. The chain's CDR3 is CASTHPAGTGELFF. For the CDR3, the DNA is TGTGCCAGCACCCATCCGGCGGGCACCGGGGAGCTGTTTTTT.

The chain joins TRBV5-1 to TRBJ1-1; possibly TRBD1 for D (5 bases). This CDR3 is built from 14 residues. The germline V and J ends were trimmed by 0 bases and 0 bases, with 6 bases remaining between them. Germline assignment: CDR1 SGHRS and CDR2 YFSETQ. The CDR3 coding sequence is TGCGCCAGCAGCTTGGGGGGCGTGAACACTGAAGCTTTCTTT. Its translation: CASSLGGVNTEAFF.

This rearrangement joins TRBV6-5 to TRBJ2-2; 7 bases are shared with TRBD2. This CDR3 is 13 amino acids long. Germline lookup yields CDR1 MNHEY and CDR2 SVGAGI. Losses at the gene ends were 2 bases for V and 7 bases for J; bases not matched to a gene: 1. The CDR3 DNA reads as TGTGCCAGCAGTTACCGGACTAGCGGGGAGCTGTTTTTT. As protein: CASSYRTSGELFF.

The chain is built from TRBV14 and TRBJ1-2; D is possibly TRBD1 (5 bases). Germline V gene lookup returns CDR1 SGHDN and CDR2 FVKESK. This CDR3 is 12 amino acids long. V lost 4 bases and J lost 2, with 5 bases in between. The CDR3 DNA reads as TGTGCCAGCAGCCGACAGAACTATGGCTACACCTTC. Translating gives CASSRQNYGYTF.

The genes are TRBV18 and TRBJ1-1, with 7 nucleotides matching TRBD1. Trimming at V came to 10 bases and at J to 11 bases, leaving 16 bases not matched to a gene. The CDR3 runs 13 residues. The V gene's germline CDR1 is KGHSH and CDR2 LQKENI. CDR3: CATTGIELQGAFF. The CDR3 region has the DNA TGTGCCACCACCGGGATAGAATTACAGGGGGCTTTCTTT. The full variable domain, in which reference TRBV18 and TRBJ1-1 provide the parts outside the CDR3, is NAGVMQNPRHLVRRRGQEARLRCSPMKGHSHVYWYRQLPEEGLKFMVYLQKENIIDESGMPKERFSAEFPKEGPSILRIQQVVRGDSAAYFCATTGIELQGAFFGQGTRLTVV.